One and the same sample provided the 12 T cell receptor beta chains below, sequenced in a study of CXCR3-negative and CXCR3-positive naive CD8 T cells. Regarding the study as a whole: Against CXCR3-negative naive cells, CXCR3-positive naive cells showed more hydrophobic TRB CDR3s.

Through 5' RACE with UMI labels, the TRB cDNA libraries were prepared. TCRdb reanalyzed the 5' RACE reads, giving one entry per CDR3 protein sequence and no DNA. The sample data list 84,000 or so distinct CDR3 sequences. No cognate antigen is known for these TCRs. Source material: naive CXCR3+ CD8+ T cells from blood. Noted subset: CD45RO-CCR7+CD27+CD95- naive CD8+ T cells expressing CXCR3 (TNR3+). Source of these receptors: a human donor in good health. Some clones in this sample may be carry-over from other donors' samples.

The CDR3 loop is CASSQVGRTDTQYF. This chain joins TRBV2 and TRBJ2-3; the D gene TCRdb calls, TRBD2, cannot be checked with no DNA. The V gene's germline CDR1 is SNHLY and CDR2 FYNNEI. The CDR3 extends over 14 amino acids.

The V gene is TRBV27, the J gene TRBJ2-3. The CDR3 is made up of 12 amino acids. Germline values: CDR1 MNHEY, CDR2 SMNVEV (reference sequence). CDR3 region: CASSFGTGTQYF.

The chain links TRBV14 to TRBJ2-7; TCRdb lists TRBD1, though no DNA is available to test this call. The germline V gene encodes CDR1 SGHDN and CDR2 FVKESK. CDR3 length: 13 amino acids. The CDR3 is CASSRTRTYEQYF.

The genes are TRBV25-1 and TRBJ2-1; TCRdb's D gene call, TRBD2, goes unchecked for lack of DNA. Per the germline V gene, CDR1 is MGHDK and CDR2 is SYGVNS. The CDR3 loop spans 14 amino acids. The CDR3 here is CASSGDYPYNEQFF.

The rearrangement uses TRBV13 and TRBJ2-7; there is no DNA to check the TCRdb D call of TRBD2. Germline V gene lookup returns CDR1 PRHDT and CDR2 FYEKMQ (reference sequence). The CDR3 is made up of 15 amino acids. The CDR3 is CASSLARGTSYGQYF.

The J gene is TRBJ2-7, the V gene TRBV15; without DNA, the TCRdb call of TRBD1 cannot be checked. The CDR3 is 14 amino acids. Germline V gives CDR1 LNHNV, CDR2 YYDKDF (reference sequence). The CDR3 spells CATSRAGELSEQYF.

The chain combines TRBV28 with TRBJ2-3. The CDR3 is made up of 16 amino acids. CDR1 is MDHEN, CDR2 SYDVKM, per germline. CDR3 sequence: CASSLLGGASTDTQYF. Full variable domain (remainder filled in from reference TRBV28 and TRBJ2-3): DVKVTQSSRYLVKRTGEKVFLECVQDMDHENMFWYRQDPGLGLRLIYFSYDVKMKEKGDIPEGYSVSREKKERFSLILESASTNQTSMYLCASSLLGGASTDTQYFGPGTRLTVL.

V usage is TRBV29-1 and J usage is TRBJ2-1; TCRdb's D call, TRBD1, is unchecked because there is no DNA. Germline V gives CDR1 SQVTM, CDR2 ANQGSEA. The CDR3 runs to 13 residues. CDR3 residues: CSVRGTGGNEQFF.

V and J are TRBV18 and TRBJ2-3. Germline V lookup: CDR1 KGHSH, CDR2 LQKENI. The CDR3 contains 13 residues. CDR3 residues: CASSPPSSDTQYF.

V usage is TRBV9 and J usage is TRBJ1-3. The germline V gene has CDR1 SGDLS and CDR2 YYNGEE. There are 15 residues in the CDR3. The CDR3 region is CASSVDLRSGNTIYF.

The rearrangement uses TRBV27 and TRBJ2-6; TCRdb reports TRBD1, a call that lacks DNA to check it against. The CDR3 has 15 residues. Germline V CDR1 and CDR2: MNHEY, SMNVEV (reference sequence). This CDR3 reads CASSATGSGANVLTF.

This chain uses TRBV6-2 or TRBV6-3 with TRBJ2-1; TCRdb picks TRBD2, but there is no DNA to check that call. Germline V gene sequence: CDR1 MNHEY, CDR2 SVGEGT. The CDR3 runs to 15 residues. The CDR3: CASSYRGTFYNEQFF.